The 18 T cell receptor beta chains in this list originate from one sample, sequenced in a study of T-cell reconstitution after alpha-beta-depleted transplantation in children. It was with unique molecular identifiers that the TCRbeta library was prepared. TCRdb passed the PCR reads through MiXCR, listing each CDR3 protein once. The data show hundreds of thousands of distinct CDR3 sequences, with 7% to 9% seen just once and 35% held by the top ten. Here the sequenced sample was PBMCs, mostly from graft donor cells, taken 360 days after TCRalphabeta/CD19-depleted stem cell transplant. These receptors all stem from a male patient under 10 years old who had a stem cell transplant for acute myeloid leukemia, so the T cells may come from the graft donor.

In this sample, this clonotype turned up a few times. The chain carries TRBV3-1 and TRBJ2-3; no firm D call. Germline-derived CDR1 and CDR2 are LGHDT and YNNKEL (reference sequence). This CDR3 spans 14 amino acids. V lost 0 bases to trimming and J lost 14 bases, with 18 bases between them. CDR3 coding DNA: TGTGCCAGCAGCCAAGAGGCGAAGGCTCCCCCCCGGTATTTT. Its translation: CASSQEAKAPPRYF.

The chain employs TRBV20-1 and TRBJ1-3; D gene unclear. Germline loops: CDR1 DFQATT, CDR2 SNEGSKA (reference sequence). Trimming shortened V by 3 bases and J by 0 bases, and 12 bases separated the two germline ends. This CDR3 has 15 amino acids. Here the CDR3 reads CSASPDGISGNTIYF. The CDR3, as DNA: TGCAGTGCTAGTCCCGACGGGATCTCTGGAAACACCATATATTTT.

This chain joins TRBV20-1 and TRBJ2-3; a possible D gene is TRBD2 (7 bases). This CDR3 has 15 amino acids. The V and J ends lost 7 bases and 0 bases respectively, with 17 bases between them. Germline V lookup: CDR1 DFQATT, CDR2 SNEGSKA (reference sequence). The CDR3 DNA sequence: TGCAGTGGAGGGGGGGGCGGATATAGCACAGATACGCAGTATTTT. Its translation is CSGGGGGYSTDTQYF.

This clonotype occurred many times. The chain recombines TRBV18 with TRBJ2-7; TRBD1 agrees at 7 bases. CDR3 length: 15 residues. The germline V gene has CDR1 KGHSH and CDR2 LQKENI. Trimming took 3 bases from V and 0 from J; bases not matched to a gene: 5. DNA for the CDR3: TGTGCCAGCTCACCGATATGGACAGGCTCCTACGAGCAGTACTTC. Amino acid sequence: CASSPIWTGSYEQYF.

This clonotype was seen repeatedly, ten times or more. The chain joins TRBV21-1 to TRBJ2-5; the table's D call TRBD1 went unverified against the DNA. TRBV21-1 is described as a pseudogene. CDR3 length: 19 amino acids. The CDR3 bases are TGTCCCCAGCAGCAAGGGGGCTCCCTTGTATGGCCTCGGCAAGAGACCCAGTACTTC. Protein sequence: CPQQQGGSLVWPRQETQYF.

The CDR3 here is CASSFYESSYEQYF. CDR3 DNA sequence: TGTGCCAGCAGTTTTTATGAGTCATCCTACGAGCAGTACTTC. The chain joins TRBV12-3 or TRBV12-4 to TRBJ2-7; D is ambiguous. The ends were cut back, 3 bases at V and 1 base at J, with 10 bases in the middle. The CDR3 is made up of 14 amino acids.

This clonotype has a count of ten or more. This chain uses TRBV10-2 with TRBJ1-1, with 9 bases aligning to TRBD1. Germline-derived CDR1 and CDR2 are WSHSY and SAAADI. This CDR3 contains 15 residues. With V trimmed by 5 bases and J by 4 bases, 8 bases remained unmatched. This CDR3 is CASSPDRGFGTEAFF. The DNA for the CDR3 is TGCGCCAGCAGTCCGGACAGGGGCTTTGGCACTGAAGCTTTCTTT.

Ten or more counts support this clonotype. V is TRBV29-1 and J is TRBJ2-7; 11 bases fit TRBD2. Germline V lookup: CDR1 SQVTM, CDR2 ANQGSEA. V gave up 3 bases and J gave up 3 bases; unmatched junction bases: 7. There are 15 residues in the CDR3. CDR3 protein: CSVDFGTSGIYEQYF. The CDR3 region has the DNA TGCAGCGTTGACTTCGGGACTAGCGGAATCTACGAGCAGTACTTC.

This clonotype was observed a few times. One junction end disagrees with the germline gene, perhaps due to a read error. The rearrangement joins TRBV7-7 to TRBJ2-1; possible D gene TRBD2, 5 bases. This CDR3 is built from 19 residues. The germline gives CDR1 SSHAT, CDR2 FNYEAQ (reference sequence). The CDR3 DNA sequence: TGTGCTAGCAGCTTAGCGCCCAGCGTTGACGCGAGCTCCTACAATGAGCAGTTCTTC. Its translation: CASSLAPSVDASSYNEQFF.

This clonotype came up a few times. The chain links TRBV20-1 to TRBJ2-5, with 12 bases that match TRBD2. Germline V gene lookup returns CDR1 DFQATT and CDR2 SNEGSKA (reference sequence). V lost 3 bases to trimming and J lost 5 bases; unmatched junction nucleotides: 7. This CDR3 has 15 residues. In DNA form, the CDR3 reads TGCAGTGCTAGGCGGCTAGCGGGGGGGCCGGAGACCCAGTACTTC. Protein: CSARRLAGGPETQYF.

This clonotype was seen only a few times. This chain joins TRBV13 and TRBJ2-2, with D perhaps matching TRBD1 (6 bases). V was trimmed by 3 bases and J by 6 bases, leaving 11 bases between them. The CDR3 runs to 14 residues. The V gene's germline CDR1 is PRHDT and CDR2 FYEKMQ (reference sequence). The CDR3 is CASSFPTGSGELFF. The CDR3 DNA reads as TGTGCCAGCAGCTTTCCGACAGGTTCCGGGGAGCTGTTTTTT.

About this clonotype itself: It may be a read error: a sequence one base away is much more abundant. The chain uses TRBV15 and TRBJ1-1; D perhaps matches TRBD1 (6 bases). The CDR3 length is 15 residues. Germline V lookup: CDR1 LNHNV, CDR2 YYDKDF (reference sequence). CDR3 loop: CTTSSSGQPYTEAFF. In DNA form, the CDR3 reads TGTACCACCAGCAGCTCCGGACAGCCCTACACTGAAGCTTTCTTT.

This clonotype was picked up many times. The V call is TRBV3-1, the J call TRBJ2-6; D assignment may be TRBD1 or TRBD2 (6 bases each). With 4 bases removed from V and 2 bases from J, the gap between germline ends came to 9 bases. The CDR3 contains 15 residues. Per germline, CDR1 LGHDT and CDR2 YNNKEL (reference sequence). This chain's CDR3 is CASSRGGTGANVLTF. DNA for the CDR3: TGTGCCAGCAGCCGAGGGGGGACTGGGGCCAACGTCCTGACTTTC.

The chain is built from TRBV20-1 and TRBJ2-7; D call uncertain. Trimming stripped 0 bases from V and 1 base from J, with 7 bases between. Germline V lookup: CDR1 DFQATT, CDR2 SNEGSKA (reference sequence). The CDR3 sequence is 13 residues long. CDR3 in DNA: TGCAGTGCTAGAGATGGTCAGTCCTACGAGCAGTACGTC. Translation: CSARDGQSYEQYV.

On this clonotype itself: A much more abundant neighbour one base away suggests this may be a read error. CDR3 in DNA: TGCGCCAGCAGCCCGTTGGGACAGGGGGCTAGTGAGCATTTCTTC. As protein: CASSPLGQGASEHFF. The V call is TRBV5-1, the J call TRBJ2-1; 12 bases line up with TRBD1. The CDR3 has 15 amino acids. Germline CDR1 is SGHRS and CDR2 is YFSETQ.

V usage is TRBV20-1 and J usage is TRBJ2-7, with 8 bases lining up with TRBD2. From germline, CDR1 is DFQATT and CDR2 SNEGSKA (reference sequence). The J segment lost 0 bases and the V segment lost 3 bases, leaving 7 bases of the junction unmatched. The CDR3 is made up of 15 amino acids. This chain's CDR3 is CSARVLAAPSYEQYF. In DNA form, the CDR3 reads TGCAGTGCTAGGGTACTAGCGGCCCCCTCCTACGAGCAGTACTTC.

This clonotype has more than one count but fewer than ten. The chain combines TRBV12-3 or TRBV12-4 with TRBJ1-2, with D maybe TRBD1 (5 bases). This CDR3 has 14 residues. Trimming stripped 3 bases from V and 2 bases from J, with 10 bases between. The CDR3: CASSFWGVNYGYTF. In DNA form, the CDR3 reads TGTGCCAGCAGTTTTTGGGGCGTCAACTATGGCTACACCTTC.

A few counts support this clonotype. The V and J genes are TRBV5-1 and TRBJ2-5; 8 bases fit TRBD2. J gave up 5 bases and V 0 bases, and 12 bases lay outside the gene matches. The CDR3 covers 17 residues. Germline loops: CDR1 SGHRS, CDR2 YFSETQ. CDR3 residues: CASSLARFSREVETQYF. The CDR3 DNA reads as TGCGCCAGCAGCTTGGCCAGATTCTCGCGGGAGGTGGAGACCCAGTACTTC.